This entry features one T cell receptor beta chain sequence. Its antigen is not known. The data are from a study of cytomegalovirus exposure and HLA in healthy donors. At the level of the study: It was reported in a later analysis that the 95 to 150 validation repertoires used the same platform as the roughly 700 first-cohort repertoires.

V lost 3 bases, J lost 3 bases, and 8 bases lay in between. The CDR3 spans 13 residues. CDR1 is SNHLY, CDR2 FYNNEI, per germline. Study-wide findings and caveats: Most TCR sequences were rare, but some public TCRs occurred in many donors.

Profiling relied on immunoSEQ multiplex PCR, and the TCRdb table lists in-frame clones only, not all of them. The sample shows roughly 150,000 clones, more than 85% of them seen only once. The donors belonged to the roughly 110-subject validation cohort, separate from the approximately 670-subject first cohort. The chain combines TRBV2 with TRBJ1-2, with D uncertain. This clonotype was obtained from a man between 18 and 29 years old in good health and CMV-seronegative. Sequenced material: PBMCs. The CDR3 DNA is TGTGCCAGCAGTGAGGAGACCGACTATGGCTACACCTTC. Its protein is CASSEETDYGYTF.